In its sample, the clone carrying this T cell receptor beta chain was seen many times. Template material for amplifying TCR beta CDR3 regions consisted of RNA transcripts. The HTBI primer set drove a first-round RT-PCR of the TCR CDR3. TCRdb re-analysed the multiplex PCR reads in MiXCR, keeping a single row per CDR3 protein. The repertoire holds around 270,000 distinct CDR3 sequences, with approximately 18% as singletons. This entry comes from a study of T cells in Graves' hyperthyroidism and ophthalmopathy. The sequencing sample was made of blood. This TCR derives from a man aged 45-65 years with Graves' ophthalmopathy.

The CDR3 loop reads CSAGGSAGAGTEAFF. The CDR3 DNA is TGCAGTGCTGGGGGGTCTGCGGGGGCGGGAACTGAAGCTTTCTTT. This sequence joins TRBV20-1 and TRBJ1-1, with a tentative D call TRBD1 (6 bases). V lost 5 bases, J lost 5 bases, and 21 bases lay in between. The V gene's germline CDR1 is DFQATT and CDR2 SNEGSKA (reference sequence). The CDR3 runs to 15 residues.